This is a list of T cell receptor beta chains from one sample in a study of blood T cell repertoires in COVID-19. Data came from immunoSEQ multiplex PCR; TCRdb stores just in-frame clones and leaves some out. The repertoire holds about 240,000 clones, with 80% to 90% as singletons. The sequenced sample was peripheral blood. These TCRs come from a woman in her 70s with acute or convalescent COVID-19. CDR3s include the opening cysteine and the closing phenylalanine or tryptophan. A D gene is named only where the DNA matches it firmly. The size field is filled for only some rows; it gives once, few, many or a size class.

>TRBV4-1|NA|TRBJ2-2|few
TGCGCCAGCAGCCTCAGGGAAAACACCGGGGAGCTGTTTTTT
CASSLRENTGELFF
>TRBV2|NA|TRBJ1-2|once
TGTGCCAGCAAGGGCAGGGGTTATGGCTACACCTTC
CASKGRGYGYTF
>TRBV5-6|NA|TRBJ2-6|once
TGTGCCAGCAGTCGGCCGGGACTGTTCGGTGGGGCCAACGTCCTGACTTTC
CASSRPGLFGGANVLTF
>TRBV6-2/TRBV6-3|NA|TRBJ2-5|NA
TGTGCCAGCAGTTACTCCCAAAACAGGCTACAAGAGACCCAGTACTTC
CASSYSQNRLQETQYF
>TRBV3-1/TRBV3-2|NA|TRBJ2-7|NA
TGTGCCAGCAGCCCCGGGGGTCAGACCTACGAGCAGTACTTC
CASSPGGQTYEQYF
>TRBV6-5|TRBD2|TRBJ2-3|NA
TGTGCCAGCAGTTACTCCCCTCAGCGGGGTACGGGTACGCAGTATTTT
CASSYSPQRGTGTQYF
>TRBV6-5|NA|TRBJ2-1|NA
TGTGCCAGCAGTTACTCGGTGGGGGGTGAGCAGTTCTTC
CASSYSVGGEQFF
>TRBV12-5|NA|TRBJ2-3|NA
TGTGCTAGTGGTTCAGGGGTTAGCACAGATACGCAGTATTTT
CASGSGVSTDTQYF
>TRBV2|TRBD1|TRBJ1-4|NA
TGTGCCAGCAGTGAACAGGGGGAAACTAATGAAAAACTGTTTTTT
CASSEQGETNEKLFF
>TRBV6-5|NA|TRBJ1-5|NA
TGTGCCAGTCGGGAGGGTCAGCCCCAGCATTTT
CASREGQPQHF
>TRBV18|TRBD1|TRBJ1-1|once
TGTGCCAGCTCACCACCAGGGGGCAGCAACATTGGAGCTTTCTTT
CASSPPGGSNIGAFF
>TRBV2|NA|TRBJ1-5|few
TGTGCCAGCAGTGAATCTCGGCCCCAGCATTTT
CASSESRPQHF
>TRBV27|NA|TRBJ2-2|NA
TGTGCCAGCAGTTTATCTCAGGGAATCGGGGAGCTGTTTTTT
CASSLSQGIGELFF
>TRBV19|NA|TRBJ1-1|NA
TGTGCCAGTAGTGTAGGGGAGTTAGCCACTGAAGCTTTCTTT
CASSVGELATEAFF
>TRBV7-2|TRBD1|TRBJ2-7|NA
TGTGCCAGCAGCTTGGACAGGGTGGACGAGCAGTACTTC
CASSLDRVDEQYF
>TRBV7-2|TRBD2|TRBJ2-3|NA
TGTGCCAGCACCCAGCTAGCGGGGGGCACAGATACGCAGTATTTT
CASTQLAGGTDTQYF
>TRBV15|NA|TRBJ1-5|NA
TGTGCCACCAGCAGAGATGCAGGGGTAAGCAATCAGCCCCAGCATTTT
CATSRDAGVSNQPQHF
>TRBV5-3|NA|TRBJ1-5|once
TGTGCCAGAAGCCAACCATGCGGGACTGAAGATAATAGCAATCAGCCCCAGCATTTT
CARSQPCGTEDNSNQPQHF
>TRBV28|TRBD2|TRBJ2-3|NA
TGTGCCAGCGTGAGCGGGGGGCGGGGCACAGATACGCAGTATTTT
CASVSGGRGTDTQYF
>TRBV29-1|TRBD1|TRBJ1-2|NA
TGCAGCGCCCACAGGGGGCGAAGCTATGGCTACACCTTC
CSAHRGRSYGYTF
>TRBV12-1|NA|TRBJ1-3|NA
TGTGCCAACGGAGTCTCCTCTGGAAACACCATATATTTT
CANGVSSGNTIYF
>TRBV9|TRBD1|TRBJ1-2|NA
TGTGCCAGCAGCACACGCCAGGGGGGATCCCGGGGGTATGGCTACACCTTC
CASSTRQGGSRGYGYTF
>TRBV18|NA|TRBJ1-4|NA
TGTGCCAGCTCACCACCGGGTGGGAGCGGTGAAAAACTGTTTTTT
CASSPPGGSGEKLFF
>TRBV6-6|NA|TRBJ2-7|NA
TGTGCCAGCAGTCAGACAGACTACGAGCAGTACTTC
CASSQTDYEQYF
>TRBV25-1|NA|TRBJ1-4|NA
TGTGCCAGCAGTCCCAATGCGGGGAAGGGGAATGAAAAACTGTTTTTT
CASSPNAGKGNEKLFF
>TRBV12-3/TRBV12-4|TRBD1|TRBJ1-2|NA
TGTGCCAGCAGTATCGGGACAGGGTATGGCTACACCTTC
CASSIGTGYGYTF
>TRBV7-2|TRBD1|TRBJ1-2|once
TGTGCCAGCAGCGTGGGACAGGGCAGAAGCGGCTACACCTTC
CASSVGQGRSGYTF
>TRBV5-4|TRBD1|TRBJ2-5|NA
TGTGCCAGCAGCTCTGACAGGGGTCGAGAGACCCAGTACTTC
CASSSDRGRETQYF
>TRBV19|NA|TRBJ1-1|NA
TGTGCCAGTAGTCAAACAGGTATGAACACTGAAGCTTTCTTT
CASSQTGMNTEAFF
>TRBV5-1|TRBD1|TRBJ1-2|once
TGCGCCAGCAGCAGAGGGACAGTATATTCTAACTATGGCTACACCTTC
CASSRGTVYSNYGYTF